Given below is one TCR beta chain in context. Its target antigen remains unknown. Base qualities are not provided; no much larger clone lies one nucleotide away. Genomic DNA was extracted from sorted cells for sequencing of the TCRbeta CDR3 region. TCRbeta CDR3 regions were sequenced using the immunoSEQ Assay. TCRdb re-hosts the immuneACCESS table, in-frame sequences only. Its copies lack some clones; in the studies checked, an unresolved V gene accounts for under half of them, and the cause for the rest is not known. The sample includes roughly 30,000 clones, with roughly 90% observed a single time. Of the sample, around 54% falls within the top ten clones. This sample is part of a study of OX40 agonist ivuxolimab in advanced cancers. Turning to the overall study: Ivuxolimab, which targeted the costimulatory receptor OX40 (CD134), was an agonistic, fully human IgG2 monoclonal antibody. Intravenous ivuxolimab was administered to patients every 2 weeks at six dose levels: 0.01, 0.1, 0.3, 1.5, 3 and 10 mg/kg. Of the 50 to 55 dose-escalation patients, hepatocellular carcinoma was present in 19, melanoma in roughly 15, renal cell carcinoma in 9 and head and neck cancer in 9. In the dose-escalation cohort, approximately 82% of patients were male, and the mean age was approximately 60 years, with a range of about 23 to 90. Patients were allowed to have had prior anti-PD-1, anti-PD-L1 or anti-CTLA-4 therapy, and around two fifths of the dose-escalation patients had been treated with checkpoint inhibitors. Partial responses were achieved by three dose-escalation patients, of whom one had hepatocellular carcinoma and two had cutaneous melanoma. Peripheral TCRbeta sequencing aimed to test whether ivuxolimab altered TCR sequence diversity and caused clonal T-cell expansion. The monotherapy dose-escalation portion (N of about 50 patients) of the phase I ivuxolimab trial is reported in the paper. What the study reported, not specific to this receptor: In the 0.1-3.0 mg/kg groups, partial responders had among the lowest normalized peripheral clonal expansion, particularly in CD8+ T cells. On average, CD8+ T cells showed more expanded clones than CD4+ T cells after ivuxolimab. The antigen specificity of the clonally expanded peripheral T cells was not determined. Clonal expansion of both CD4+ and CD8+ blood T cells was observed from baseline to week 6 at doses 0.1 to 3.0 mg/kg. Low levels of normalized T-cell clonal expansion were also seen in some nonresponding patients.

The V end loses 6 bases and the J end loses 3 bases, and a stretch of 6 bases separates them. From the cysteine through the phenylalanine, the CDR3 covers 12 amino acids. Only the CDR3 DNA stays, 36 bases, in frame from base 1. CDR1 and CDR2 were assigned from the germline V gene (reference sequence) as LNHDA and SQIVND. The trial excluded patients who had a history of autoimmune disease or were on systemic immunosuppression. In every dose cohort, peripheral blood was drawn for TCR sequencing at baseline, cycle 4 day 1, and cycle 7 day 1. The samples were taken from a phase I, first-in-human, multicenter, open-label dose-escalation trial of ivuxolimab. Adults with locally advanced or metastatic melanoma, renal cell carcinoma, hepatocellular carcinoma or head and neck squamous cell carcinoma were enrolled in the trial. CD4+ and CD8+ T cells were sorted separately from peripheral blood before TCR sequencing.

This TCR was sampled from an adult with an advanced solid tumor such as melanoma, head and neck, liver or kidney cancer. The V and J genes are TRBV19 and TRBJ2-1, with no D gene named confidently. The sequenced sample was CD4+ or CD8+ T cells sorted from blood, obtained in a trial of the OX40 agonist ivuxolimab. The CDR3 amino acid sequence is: CASRGSYNEQFF. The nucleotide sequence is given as TGTGCCAGTAGAGGCAGCTACAATGAGCAGTTCTTC.